Below are 23 T cell receptor beta chains sequenced from a single sample in a study of neurological immune-mediated disorders. Each CDR3 protein gets one entry after TCRdb re-called the 5' RACE reads with MiXCR. This table holds roughly 20,000 distinct CDR3 sequences, roughly 15% found once. Sample: CD4+ T cells from blood. Every receptor here comes from a woman in her sixties with HTLV-1-associated myelopathy (HAM/TSP).

This clonotype was observed at least ten times. The chain uses TRBV5-1 and TRBJ1-5; 8 bases align to TRBD1. V was pared by 2 bases and J by 0 bases, with 1 base of the junction left unmatched. The length of the CDR3 is 15 residues. CDR1 is SGHRS and CDR2 is YFSETQ in the germline V gene. The CDR3 spells CASSLQGGSNQPQHF. The CDR3 nucleotides read TGCGCCAGCAGCTTACAGGGGGGTAGCAATCAGCCCCAGCATTTT.

There are many counts of this clonotype. The chain couples TRBV20-1 to TRBJ1-4; 7 bases map to TRBD1. The V and J ends lost 5 bases and 8 bases, in that order; junction bases with no gene match: 8. There are 13 residues in the CDR3. In germline, CDR1 is DFQATT, CDR2 SNEGSKA (reference sequence). CDR3 in DNA: TGCAGTGCTTTCGACAGGGTAGGGGAAAAACTGTTTTTT. Protein product: CSAFDRVGEKLFF.

The chain employs TRBV5-1 and TRBJ1-4; 8 nucleotides line up with TRBD1. CDR1 and CDR2 from the germline V gene are SGHRS and YFSETQ. There are 14 residues in the CDR3. Unmatched junction bases numbered 7, after V lost 4 bases and J lost 8 bases. This chain's CDR3 is CASSTGQGHEKLFF. Here the CDR3 DNA reads TGCGCCAGCAGCACAGGACAGGGCCACGAAAAACTGTTTTTT. The whole variable domain, remainder taken from reference TRBV5-1 and TRBJ1-4, is KAGVTQTPRYLIKTRGQQVTLSCSPISGHRSVSWYQQTPGQGLQFLFEYFSETQRNKGNFPGRFSGRQFSNSRSEMNVSTLELGDSALYLCASSTGQGHEKLFFGSGTQLSVL.

Many counts were recorded for this clonotype. The chain recombines TRBV6-5 with TRBJ1-6; no clear D gene. Between the trimmed V and J ends, which lost 6 bases and 8 bases, there was a span of 8 bases. The CDR3 consists of 12 residues. Germline CDR1 reads MNHEY; CDR2 reads SVGAGI. CDR3 sequence: CASRLTDSPLHF. CDR3 nucleotide sequence: TGTGCCAGCAGACTTACGGATTCACCCCTCCACTTT.

The table lists this clonotype with many counts. This chain joins TRBV7-2 and TRBJ2-2; D is possibly TRBD1 (6 bases). The CDR3 is 16 residues long. Trimming stripped 4 bases from V and 4 bases from J, with 16 bases between. Germline V CDR1 and CDR2: SGHTA, FQGNSA. The DNA of the CDR3 is TGTGCCAGCAGCTCCCCCGTGGGGGCGGGCACCGGGGAGCTGTTTTTT. Its translation: CASSSPVGAGTGELFF.

This clonotype came up many times. The CDR3 sequence: CSARPGTSGRAVEQYF. In DNA form, the CDR3 reads TGCAGTGCCCGCCCCGGGACTAGCGGGAGGGCCGTCGAGCAGTACTTC. The chain uses TRBV20-1 and TRBJ2-7; 16 bases agree with TRBD2. There are 16 residues in the CDR3. From germline, CDR1 is DFQATT and CDR2 SNEGSKA (reference sequence). Losses at the gene ends were 6 bases for V and 6 bases for J; bases not matched to a gene: 11.

This clonotype has at least ten counts. The chain couples TRBV10-1 to TRBJ2-7, with D possibly TRBD2 on 5 matching bases. V was trimmed by 5 bases and J by 7 bases, leaving 15 bases between them. The CDR3 sequence is 13 residues long. CDR1 WNHNN and CDR2 SYGVQD come from the germline V gene (reference sequence). CDR3 in amino acids: CASSPSWSLEQYF. CDR3 nucleotide sequence: TGCGCCAGCAGTCCTAGCTGGAGTCTTGAGCAGTACTTC.

This clonotype was detected ten times or more. The chain links TRBV6-2 or TRBV6-3 to TRBJ2-5; 12 bases are a match to TRBD2. The CDR3 is made up of 19 amino acids. V lost 0 bases and J lost 2; bases outside the gene matches: 10. In germline, CDR1 is MNHEY, CDR2 SVGEGT. Here the CDR3 reads CASSYSFGLAGRNQETQYF. The CDR3 nucleotides are TGTGCCAGCAGTTACTCCTTTGGACTAGCGGGGAGGAATCAAGAGACCCAGTACTTC.

This clonotype has at least ten counts. The genes are TRBV6-6 and TRBJ1-5; a possible D gene is TRBD1 (5 bases). The CDR3 extends over 12 amino acids. The germline CDR1 and CDR2 sequences are MNHNY and SVGAGI (reference sequence). Trimming removed 2 bases at V and 6 bases at J, with 5 bases between. The DNA for the CDR3 is TGTGCCAGCAGTTACGGGGGTCAGCCCCAGCATTTT. Its protein product is CASSYGGQPQHF.

This clonotype was detected ten times or more. This chain uses TRBV27 with TRBJ1-2, with 7 bases that match TRBD1. Germline CDR1 reads MNHEY; CDR2 reads SMNVEV (reference sequence). The CDR3 is 14 residues long. The V segment lost 8 bases and the J segment 2 bases; nucleotides outside the gene matches: 8. The chain's CDR3 is CASGSDRLNYGYTF. The CDR3 nucleotides are TGTGCCAGCGGATCGGACAGGCTCAACTATGGCTACACCTTC.

This clonotype was found many times. V is TRBV27 and J is TRBJ2-3; D call uncertain. The germline V gene has CDR1 MNHEY and CDR2 SMNVEV (reference sequence). V gave up 2 bases and J gave up 3 bases, with 15 bases separating them. This CDR3 is built from 16 residues. CDR3 bases: TGTGCCAGCAGTTTAAGTCGACTGGGAAGGACAGATACGCAGTATTTT. Its translation: CASSLSRLGRTDTQYF.

This clonotype was counted ten times or more. V usage is TRBV11-2 and J usage is TRBJ1-1, with D unclear. With 1 base removed from V and 6 bases from J, the gap between germline ends came to 6 bases. Germline CDR1 and CDR2: SGHAT and FQNNGV. The CDR3 contains 12 residues. The CDR3 DNA sequence: TGTGCCAGCAGCTTAGCCGCCTCTGAAGCTTTCTTT. Encoded protein: CASSLAASEAFF.

This clonotype was observed many times. This sequence joins TRBV4-2 and TRBJ2-3, with 10 bases lining up with TRBD2. Germline V gene sequence: CDR1 LGHNA, CDR2 YNFKEQ. V trimming: 3 bases; J trimming: 1 base; junction bases outside the gene matches: 4. This CDR3 is built from 16 residues. CDR3 nucleotide sequence: TGTGCCAGCAGCCATAGGACTAGCGGAGGCACAGATACGCAGTATTTT. As protein: CASSHRTSGGTDTQYF.

This clonotype is judged medium-sized. The chain employs TRBV12-3 or TRBV12-4 and TRBJ2-1; the D call may be TRBD1 or TRBD2 (6 bases each). The CDR3 sequence is 14 residues long. Trimming took 10 bases from V and 2 from J, leaving 15 bases between them. In nucleotides, the CDR3 is TGTGCCAATCCCTCGGGGGCCCCCTACAATGAGCAGTTCTTC. Amino acid sequence: CANPSGAPYNEQFF.

Ten or more counts support this clonotype. The chain recombines TRBV5-4 with TRBJ2-3, with 13 bases identical to TRBD2. CDR1 and CDR2 from the germline V gene are SGHNT and YYREEE (reference sequence). Trimming took 5 bases from V and 4 from J; bases not matched to a gene: 4. The CDR3 consists of 15 residues. Here the CDR3 reads CASRLTSGGSDTQYF. The CDR3 DNA reads TGTGCCAGCAGGTTGACTAGCGGGGGGTCAGATACGCAGTATTTT.

This clonotype has a count of ten or more. The rearrangement links TRBV16 to TRBJ1-1; no definite D call. V dropped 1 base and J dropped 13 bases, with 13 bases sitting between them. There are 12 residues in the CDR3. CDR1 and CDR2 from the germline V gene are KGHSY and FQNENV. The CDR3 spells CASSQYSEGSFF. In DNA form, the CDR3 reads TGTGCCAGCAGCCAATATTCAGAAGGGAGTTTCTTT.

Sample share makes this clonotype medium-sized (0.01 to 0.1%). The V call is TRBV5-1, the J call TRBJ2-2; D not certain. The CDR3 contains 16 residues. The germline V and J ends were trimmed by 4 bases and 0 bases, with 13 bases remaining between them. Germline V gene sequence: CDR1 SGHRS, CDR2 YFSETQ. The CDR3 reads CASSPRVFSNTGELFF. The CDR3 nucleotides are TGCGCCAGCAGCCCACGGGTCTTTTCGAACACCGGGGAGCTGTTTTTT.

This clonotype is termed medium-sized. CDR3 sequence (DNA): TGCAGTGCTCTTCCAGGGGGCTCTGGCGGGGAGCTGTTTTTT. Translating it yields CSALPGGSGGELFF. The chain uses TRBV20-1 and TRBJ2-2; 8 bases map to TRBD1. Trimming at V came to 5 bases and at J to 7 bases, leaving 9 bases not matched to a gene. This CDR3 is 14 amino acids long. Germline CDR1 is DFQATT and CDR2 is SNEGSKA (reference sequence).

At least ten counts were recorded for this clonotype. This CDR3 reads CASSQDSFKLRGGETQYF. DNA for the CDR3: TGCGCCAGCAGCCAAGATAGCTTTAAACTGAGGGGAGGGGAGACCCAGTACTTC. The chain links TRBV4-1 to TRBJ2-5; the match to TRBD2 covers 7 bases. Germline V CDR1 and CDR2: MGHRA, YSYEKL. V gave up 0 bases and J gave up 5 bases; unmatched junction bases: 15. The CDR3 extends over 18 amino acids.

Points on this clonotype: At one of its ends the junction is not consistent with the germline gene, which may arise from a read error. The CDR3 bases are TGTAGTGCTAGGCGAGGCGGGGCTAGCGCCACCAGGGAGCTGTTTTTT. As protein: CSARRGGASATRELFF. The chain recombines TRBV20-1 with TRBJ2-2, with D perhaps TRBD2 (6 bases). Germline values: CDR1 DFQATT, CDR2 SNEGSKA (reference sequence). The CDR3 has 16 residues.

The table lists this clonotype with many counts. The V call is TRBV3-1, the J call TRBJ1-1; D is uncertain. The germline gives CDR1 LGHDT, CDR2 YNNKEL (reference sequence). The CDR3 contains 13 residues. V was trimmed by 1 base and J by 2 bases, leaving 5 bases between them. The CDR3 region is CASSQVGNTEAFF. The CDR3 DNA reads as TGTGCCAGCAGCCAAGTTGGAAACACTGAAGCTTTCTTT.

This clonotype was counted ten times or more. The chain uses TRBV5-1 and TRBJ2-1, with TRBD2 identical over 12 bases. Germline assignment: CDR1 SGHRS and CDR2 YFSETQ. The length of the CDR3 is 16 residues. The V gene end was trimmed by 4 bases and the J gene end by 10 bases; junction bases not matched to a gene: 12. CDR3 DNA: TGCGCCAGCAGCACTCTAGCGGGGGGGGCCCCATACGAGCAGTTCTTC. It translates to CASSTLAGGAPYEQFF.

Ten or more counts support this clonotype. The V and J genes are TRBV6-5 and TRBJ1-2; 10 bases fit TRBD1. J lost 5 bases, V lost 2 bases, and 2 bases had no gene match. The CDR3 contains 14 residues. In germline, CDR1 is MNHEY, CDR2 SVGAGI. This CDR3 reads CASSYGGQGYGYTF. CDR3 DNA sequence: TGTGCCAGCAGTTACGGGGGACAGGGGTATGGCTACACCTTC.